This T cell receptor beta chain was sequenced for a study of blood T cells in healthy people across ages. The study, taken as a whole, reports: Getting older went along with TCR beta diversity per million T cells dropping roughly linearly. Estimates drawn from one million T cells were deemed to understate diversity.

As concerns this clonotype: As yet, its antigen is unknown.

The second PCR ran about 6 to 12 cycles with a sample-barcoded 5' primer and J-beta primers. MiXCR, applied by TCRdb to the 5' RACE reads, yields one record per CDR3 protein. The sample shows roughly 800,000 distinct CDR3 sequences, roughly 50% of them seen only once. The ends were cut back, 0 bases at V and 0 bases at J, with 7 bases in the middle. The CDR3 runs to 15 residues. The germline V gene encodes CDR1 MRHNA and CDR2 SNTAGT. This TCR came from a man older than 75 in good health. The chain links TRBV6-4 to TRBJ2-3; D remains unclear. What was sequenced was blood. In nucleotides, the CDR3 is TGTGCCAGCAGTGACTCTGCCCGGAGCACAGATACGCAGTATTTT. Protein sequence: CASSDSARSTDTQYF.